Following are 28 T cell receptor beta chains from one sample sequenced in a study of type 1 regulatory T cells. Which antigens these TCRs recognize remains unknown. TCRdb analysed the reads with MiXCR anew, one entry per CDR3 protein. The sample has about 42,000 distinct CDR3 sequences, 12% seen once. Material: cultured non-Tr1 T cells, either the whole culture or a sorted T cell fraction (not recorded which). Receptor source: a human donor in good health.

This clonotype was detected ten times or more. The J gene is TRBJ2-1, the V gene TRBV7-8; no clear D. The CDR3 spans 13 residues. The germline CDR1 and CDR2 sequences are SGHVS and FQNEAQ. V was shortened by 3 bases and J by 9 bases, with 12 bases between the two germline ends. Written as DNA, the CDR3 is TGTGCCAGCAGCTTCGACCGTCCCGGTGAGCAGTTCTTC. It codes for CASSFDRPGEQFF.

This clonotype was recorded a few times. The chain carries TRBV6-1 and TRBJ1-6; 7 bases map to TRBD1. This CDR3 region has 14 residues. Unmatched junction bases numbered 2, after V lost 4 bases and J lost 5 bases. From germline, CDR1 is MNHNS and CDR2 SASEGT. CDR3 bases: TGTGCCAGCAGTGGCGGGACAGATAATTCACCCCTCCACTTT. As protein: CASSGGTDNSPLHF.

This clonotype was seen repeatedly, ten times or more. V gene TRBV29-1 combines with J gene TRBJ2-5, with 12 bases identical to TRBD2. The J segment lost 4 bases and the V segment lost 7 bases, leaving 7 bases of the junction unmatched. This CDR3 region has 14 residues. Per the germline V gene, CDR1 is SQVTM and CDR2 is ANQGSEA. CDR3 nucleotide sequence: TGCAGCGGTAGACTAGCGGGAGTATCAGAGACCCAGTACTTC. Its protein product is CSGRLAGVSETQYF.

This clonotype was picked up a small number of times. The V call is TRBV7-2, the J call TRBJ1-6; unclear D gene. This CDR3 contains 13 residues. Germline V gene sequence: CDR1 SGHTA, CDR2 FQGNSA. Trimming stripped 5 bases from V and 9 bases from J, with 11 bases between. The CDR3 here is CASSGEGSSPLHF. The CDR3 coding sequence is TGTGCCAGCAGCGGCGAGGGAAGTTCACCCCTCCACTTT.

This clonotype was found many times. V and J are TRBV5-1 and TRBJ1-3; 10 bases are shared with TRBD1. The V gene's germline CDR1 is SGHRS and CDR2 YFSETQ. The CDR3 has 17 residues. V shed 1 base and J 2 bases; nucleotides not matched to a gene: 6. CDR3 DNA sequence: TGCGCCAGCAGCTTGACCTCCGGGACAGGGGCTGGAAACACCATATATTTT. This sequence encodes CASSLTSGTGAGNTIYF.

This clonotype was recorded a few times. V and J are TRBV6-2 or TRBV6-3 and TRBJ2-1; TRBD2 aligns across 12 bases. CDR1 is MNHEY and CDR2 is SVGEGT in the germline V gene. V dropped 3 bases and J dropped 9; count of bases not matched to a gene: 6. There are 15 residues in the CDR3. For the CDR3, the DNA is TGTGCCAGCAGTTATCAACTAGCGGGAGGTGGTGAGCAGTTCTTC. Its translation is CASSYQLAGGGEQFF.

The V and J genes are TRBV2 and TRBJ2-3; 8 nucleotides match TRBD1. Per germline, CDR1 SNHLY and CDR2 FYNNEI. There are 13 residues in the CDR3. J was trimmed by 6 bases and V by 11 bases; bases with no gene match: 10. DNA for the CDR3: TGTGCCCGCCAGGGGGCAGGGCTGGATACGCAGTATTTT. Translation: CARQGAGLDTQYF.

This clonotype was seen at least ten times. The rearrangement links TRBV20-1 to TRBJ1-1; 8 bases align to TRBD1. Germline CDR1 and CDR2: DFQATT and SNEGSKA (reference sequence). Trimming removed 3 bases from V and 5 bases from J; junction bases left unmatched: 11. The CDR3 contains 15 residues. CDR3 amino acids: CSASESNTGGTEAFF. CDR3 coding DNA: TGCAGTGCTAGCGAAAGTAATACAGGGGGAACTGAAGCTTTCTTT.

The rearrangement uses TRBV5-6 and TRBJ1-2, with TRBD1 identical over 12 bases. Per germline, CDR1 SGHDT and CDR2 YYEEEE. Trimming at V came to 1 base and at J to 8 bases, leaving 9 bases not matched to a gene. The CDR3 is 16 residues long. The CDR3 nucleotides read TGTGCCAGCAGCTTGTTACCGGGACAGGGGGCTGAGGGCTACACCTTC. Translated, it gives CASSLLPGQGAEGYTF.

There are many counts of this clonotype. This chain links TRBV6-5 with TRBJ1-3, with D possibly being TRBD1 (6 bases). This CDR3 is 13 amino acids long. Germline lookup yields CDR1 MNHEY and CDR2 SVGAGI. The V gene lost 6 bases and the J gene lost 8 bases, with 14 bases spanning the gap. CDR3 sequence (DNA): TGTGCCAGCAGGGGGGCGATTGAGGACACCATATATTTT. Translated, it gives CASRGAIEDTIYF.

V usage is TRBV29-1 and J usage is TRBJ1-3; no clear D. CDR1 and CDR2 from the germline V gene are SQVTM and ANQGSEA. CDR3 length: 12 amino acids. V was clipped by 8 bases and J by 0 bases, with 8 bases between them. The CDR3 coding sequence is TGCAGCATCTACAGCTCTGGAAACACCATATATTTT. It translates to CSIYSSGNTIYF. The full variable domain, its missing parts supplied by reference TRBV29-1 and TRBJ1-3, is SAVISQKPSRDICQRGTSLTIQCQVDSQVTMMFWYRQQPGQSLTLIATANQGSEATYESGFVIDKFPISRPNLTFSTLTVSNMSPEDSSIYLCSIYSSGNTIYFGEGSWLTVV.

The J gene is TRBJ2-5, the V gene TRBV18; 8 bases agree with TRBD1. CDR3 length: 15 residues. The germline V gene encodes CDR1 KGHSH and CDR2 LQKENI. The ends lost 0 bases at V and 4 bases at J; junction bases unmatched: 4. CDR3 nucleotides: TGTGCCAGCTCACCACCCACCGACAGGGGAGAGACCCAGTACTTC. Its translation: CASSPPTDRGETQYF.

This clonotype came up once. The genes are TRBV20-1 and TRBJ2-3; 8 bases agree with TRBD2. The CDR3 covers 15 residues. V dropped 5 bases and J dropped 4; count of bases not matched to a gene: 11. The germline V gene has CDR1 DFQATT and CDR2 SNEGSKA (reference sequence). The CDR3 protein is CSAHKAGESADTQYF. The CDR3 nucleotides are TGCAGTGCTCATAAAGCGGGAGAGTCGGCAGATACGCAGTATTTT.

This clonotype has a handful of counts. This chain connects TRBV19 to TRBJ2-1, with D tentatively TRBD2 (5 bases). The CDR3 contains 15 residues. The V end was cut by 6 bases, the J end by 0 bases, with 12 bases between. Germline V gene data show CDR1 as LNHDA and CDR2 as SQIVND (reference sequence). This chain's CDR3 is CASSRGLSSYNEQFF. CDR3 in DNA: TGTGCCAGTAGCCGAGGACTTAGCTCCTACAATGAGCAGTTCTTC.

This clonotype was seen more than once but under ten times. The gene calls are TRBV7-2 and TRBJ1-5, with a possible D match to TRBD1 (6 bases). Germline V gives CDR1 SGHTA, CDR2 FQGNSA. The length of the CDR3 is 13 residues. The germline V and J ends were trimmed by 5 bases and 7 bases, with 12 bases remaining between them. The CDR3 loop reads CASSLRGGQPQHF. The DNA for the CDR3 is TGTGCCAGCAGCCTTAGGGGGGGACAGCCCCAGCATTTT.

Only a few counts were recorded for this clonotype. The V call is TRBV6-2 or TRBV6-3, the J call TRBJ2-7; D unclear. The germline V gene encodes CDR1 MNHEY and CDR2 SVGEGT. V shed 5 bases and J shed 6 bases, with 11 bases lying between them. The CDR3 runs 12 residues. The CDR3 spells CASSRPRAEQYF. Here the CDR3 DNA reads TGTGCCAGCAGTCGGCCCCGTGCCGAGCAGTACTTC.

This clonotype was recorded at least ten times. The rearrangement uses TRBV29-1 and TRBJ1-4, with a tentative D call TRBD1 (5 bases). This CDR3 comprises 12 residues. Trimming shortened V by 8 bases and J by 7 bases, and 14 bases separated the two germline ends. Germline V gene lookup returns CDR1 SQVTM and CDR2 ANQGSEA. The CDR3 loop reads CSFLGASEKLFF. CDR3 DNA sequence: TGCAGCTTCCTCGGGGCGAGTGAAAAACTGTTTTTT. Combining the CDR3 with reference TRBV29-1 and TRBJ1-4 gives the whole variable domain SAVISQKPSRDICQRGTSLTIQCQVDSQVTMMFWYRQQPGQSLTLIATANQGSEATYESGFVIDKFPISRPNLTFSTLTVSNMSPEDSSIYLCSFLGASEKLFFGSGTQLSVL.

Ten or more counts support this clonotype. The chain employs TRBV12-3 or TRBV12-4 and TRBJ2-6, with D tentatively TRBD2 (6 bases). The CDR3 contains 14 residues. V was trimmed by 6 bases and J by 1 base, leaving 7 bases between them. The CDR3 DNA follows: TGTGCCAGCAGCGCGGGATCTGGGGCCAACGTCCTGACTTTC. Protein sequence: CASSAGSGANVLTF.

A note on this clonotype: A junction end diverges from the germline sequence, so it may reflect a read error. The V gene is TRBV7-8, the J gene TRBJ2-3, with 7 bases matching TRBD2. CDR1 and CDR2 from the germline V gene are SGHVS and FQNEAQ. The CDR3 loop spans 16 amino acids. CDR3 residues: CASSTSGGDWVDMQYF. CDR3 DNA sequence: TGTGCCAGCAGCACTAGTGGGGGGGACTGGGTGGATATGCAGTATTTT.

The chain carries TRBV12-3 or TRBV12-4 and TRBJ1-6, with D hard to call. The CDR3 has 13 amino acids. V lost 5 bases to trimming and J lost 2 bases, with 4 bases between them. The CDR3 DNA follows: TGTGCCAGCAGTCCCACCTATAATTCACCCCTCCACTTT. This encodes CASSPTYNSPLHF.

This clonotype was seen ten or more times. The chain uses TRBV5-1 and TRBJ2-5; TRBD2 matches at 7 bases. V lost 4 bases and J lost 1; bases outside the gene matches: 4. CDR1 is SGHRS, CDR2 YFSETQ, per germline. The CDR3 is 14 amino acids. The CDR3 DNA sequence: TGCGCCAGCAGCCCCGGGGGGACCCAAGAGACCCAGTACTTC. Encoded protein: CASSPGGTQETQYF.

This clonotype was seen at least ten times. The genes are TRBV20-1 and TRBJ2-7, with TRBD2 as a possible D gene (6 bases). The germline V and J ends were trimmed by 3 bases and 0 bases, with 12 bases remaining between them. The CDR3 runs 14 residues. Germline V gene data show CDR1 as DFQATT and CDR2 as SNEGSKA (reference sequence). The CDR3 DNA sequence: TGCAGTGCTAGCAGGGACTTGAGCTCCTACGAGCAGTACTTC. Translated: CSASRDLSSYEQYF.

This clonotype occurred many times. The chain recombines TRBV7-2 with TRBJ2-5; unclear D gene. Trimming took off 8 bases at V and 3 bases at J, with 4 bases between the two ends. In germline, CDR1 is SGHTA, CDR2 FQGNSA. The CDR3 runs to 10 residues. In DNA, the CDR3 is TGTGCCAGCGGAAAAGAGACCCAGTACTTC. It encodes CASGKETQYF.

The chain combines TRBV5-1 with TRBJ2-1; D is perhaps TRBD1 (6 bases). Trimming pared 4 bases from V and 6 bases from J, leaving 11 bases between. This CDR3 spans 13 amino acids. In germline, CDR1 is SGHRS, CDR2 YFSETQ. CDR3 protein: CASSQTGPNEQFF. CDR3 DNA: TGCGCCAGCAGCCAAACAGGGCCCAATGAGCAGTTCTTC.

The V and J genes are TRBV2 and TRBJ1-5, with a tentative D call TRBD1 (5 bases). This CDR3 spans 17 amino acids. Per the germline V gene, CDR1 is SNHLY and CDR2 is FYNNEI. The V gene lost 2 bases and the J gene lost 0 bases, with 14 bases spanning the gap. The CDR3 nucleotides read TGTGCCAGCAGTGAATTGCAGGGAAGATATAGCAATCAGCCCCAGCATTTT. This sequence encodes CASSELQGRYSNQPQHF.

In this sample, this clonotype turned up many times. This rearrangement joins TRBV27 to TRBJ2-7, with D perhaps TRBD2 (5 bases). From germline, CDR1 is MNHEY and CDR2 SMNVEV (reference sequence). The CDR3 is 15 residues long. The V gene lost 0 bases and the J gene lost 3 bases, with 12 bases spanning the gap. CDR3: CASSLSGVAGYEQYF. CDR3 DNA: TGTGCCAGCAGTTTATCGGGAGTGGCTGGCTACGAGCAGTACTTC.

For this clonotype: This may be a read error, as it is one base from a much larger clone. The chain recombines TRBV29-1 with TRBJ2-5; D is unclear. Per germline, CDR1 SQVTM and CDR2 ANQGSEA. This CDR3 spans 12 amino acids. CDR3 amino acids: CCVQDLGETQYF. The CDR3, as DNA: TGCTGCGTCCAGGACCTGGGAGAGACCCAGTACTTC.

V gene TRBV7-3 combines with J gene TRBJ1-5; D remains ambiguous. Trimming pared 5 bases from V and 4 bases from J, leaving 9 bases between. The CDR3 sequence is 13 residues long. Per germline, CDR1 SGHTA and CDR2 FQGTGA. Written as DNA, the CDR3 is TGTGCCAGCAGCCCATCCCCTAATCAGCCCCAGCATTTT. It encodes CASSPSPNQPQHF. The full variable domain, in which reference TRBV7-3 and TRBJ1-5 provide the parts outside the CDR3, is GAGVSQTPSNKVTEKGKYVELRCDPISGHTALYWYRQSLGQGPEFLIYFQGTGAADDSGLPNDRFFAVRPEGSVSTLKIQRTERGDSAVYLCASSPSPNQPQHFGDGTRLSIL.